Reported below is one T cell receptor beta chain. This record belongs to a study of blood T cell repertoires in COVID-19. In the study overall: The samples span acute and convalescent COVID-19 from the United States, Italy and Spain. The analysed material was cDNA or gDNA that came from T cells, B-cell-depleted T cells, or PBMCs.

In germline, CDR1 is SGHDN, CDR2 FVKESK. With 2 bases removed from V and 6 bases from J, the gap between germline ends came to 5 bases. CDR3 length: 13 amino acids. During active infection, Seattle patients enrolled and were then monitored through disease. Only in-frame clones appear in the TCRdb table, and some are missing; sequencing was by immunoSEQ multiplex PCR. This table holds under 450,000 clones, around 89% found once. The chain employs TRBV14 and TRBJ1-6; no clear D gene. Sequenced: peripheral blood. The origin of this receptor is a woman aged 45 to 65 with COVID-19, enrolled during active disease. The CDR3: CASSQTANSPLHF. The CDR3 nucleotides are TGTGCCAGCAGCCAAACAGCTAATTCACCCCTCCACTTT.